This T cell receptor (beta chain) originates from a study of shared clonotypes between healthy human individuals. Study-wide background: Each donor contributed plates that comprised three CD4 naive, three CD4 memory, two CD8 naive and one CD8 memory.

Comments on this clone: Its cognate antigen is unknown.

Assay: immunoSEQ multiplex PCR; the TCRdb copy retains only in-frame clones and omits some. The sample lists 1 million to 1.2 million clones, around three quarters seen once, with 0.89% in the top ten. Study-wide results and limits: Donors were few, which limited the genetic and exposure-history diversity represented.

CDR3 size: 13 residues. This sequence was found in a man between 18 and 35 years old in good health. Some clones in this sample may be carry-over from other donors' samples. The specimen was memory CD4+ T cells from PBMCs. Subset defined: CD45RA-negative fraction. The rearrangement links TRBV21-1 to TRBJ2-7; the DNA was not compared with TRBD2, the D call given in the table. TRBV21-1 is tagged as a pseudogene. The CDR3 DNA is TGTGCCAGCAGCGCGGGACGGGCCTACGAGCAGTACTTC. This gives the protein CASSAGRAYEQYF.